This record looks at one T cell receptor beta chain sequence and its context. The antigen this receptor binds is unknown. Nothing much larger sits one base from this clone, and base qualities are not available. This specimen comes from a study of OX40 agonist ivuxolimab in advanced cancers. Describing the broader study: The costimulatory receptor OX40 (CD134) was targeted by ivuxolimab, a fully human IgG2 agonistic monoclonal antibody. Intravenous ivuxolimab was administered to patients every 2 weeks at six dose levels: 0.01, 0.1, 0.3, 1.5, 3 and 10 mg/kg. Among the approximately 54 dose-escalation patients, 19 had hepatocellular carcinoma, approximately 15 melanoma, 9 renal cell carcinoma and 9 head and neck cancer. In the dose-escalation cohort, over 65% of patients were male, and the mean age was roughly 60 years, with a range of roughly 20 to 80. Prior anti-PD-1, anti-PD-L1 or anti-CTLA-4 therapy was permitted, and checkpoint inhibitors had been received by less than 45% of dose-escalation patients. Partial responses occurred in three dose-escalation patients, of whom one had hepatocellular carcinoma and two had cutaneous melanoma. The purpose of peripheral TCRbeta sequencing was to test whether ivuxolimab changed TCR sequence diversity and led to clonal T-cell expansion. The monotherapy dose-escalation portion (N of about 52 patients) of the phase I ivuxolimab trial is reported in the paper.

Reading from cysteine to phenylalanine, the CDR3 counts 13 amino acids. Solely the CDR3 DNA is kept, with 39 bases framed from the first base. V is shortened by 7 bases, J by 4 bases, and the region joining them spans 13 bases. CDR1 MNHNY and CDR2 SVGAGI were looked up in the germline V gene (reference sequence). Genomic DNA was extracted from sorted cells for sequencing of the TCRbeta CDR3 region. The immunoSEQ Assay was used for sequencing of TCRbeta CDR3 regions. Drawn from immuneACCESS, this table holds only the in-frame rearrangements with V and J called that TCRdb kept. Clones are partly lost; checked studies trace under half to an unresolved V gene and leave the rest unexplained. This sample gives roughly 110,000 clones in total; approximately 90% of them show up just once. 0.4% to 0.6% of the sample belongs to the ten largest clones. The full study reports these points: Partial responders in the 0.1-3.0 mg/kg groups had among the lowest normalized peripheral clonal expansion, especially among CD8+ T cells. Antigen specificity was not determined for the clonally expanded peripheral T cells. Low levels of normalized T-cell clonal expansion were also seen in some patients who did not respond. After ivuxolimab, more expanded clones were found on average in CD8+ T cells than in CD4+ T cells. At doses of 0.1 to 3.0 mg/kg, clonal expansion of both CD4+ and CD8+ T cells in blood was seen between baseline and week 6.

Patients with a history of autoimmune disease or receiving systemic immunosuppression were excluded from the trial. Peripheral blood for TCR sequencing was drawn from every dose cohort at baseline, at cycle 4 day 1 and at cycle 7 day 1. Samples came from an open-label, multicenter, first-in-human phase I dose-escalation trial of ivuxolimab. Adults with locally advanced or metastatic melanoma, renal cell, hepatocellular, or head and neck squamous cell carcinoma were enrolled in the trial. Before TCR sequencing, CD4+ T cells and CD8+ T cells from peripheral blood were sorted into separate populations.

The V gene is TRBV6-6 and the J gene is TRBJ1-2; TRBD1 is possibly the D segment (6 matching bases). The sequencing here drew on CD4+ or CD8+ T cells sorted from blood, taken in a trial of the OX40 agonist ivuxolimab. This receptor was taken from an adult with an advanced solid tumor such as melanoma, head and neck, liver or kidney cancer. The nucleotide sequence reads as follows: TGTGCCAGCAAGGCAGGGGAACGCTATGGCTACACCTTC. Its product reads: CASKAGERYGYTF.